Shown below are 25 T cell receptor beta chains from a single sample sequenced in a study of cytomegalovirus exposure and HLA in healthy donors. Libraries were prepared by immunoSEQ multiplex PCR; TCRdb keeps only in-frame clonotypes and omits some of them. The sample includes about 240,000 clones, just under 90% of them seen just once. Sequencing used PBMCs. The receptors come from a man aged 18 to 30 in good health and CMV-seronegative.

This chain links TRBV29-1 with TRBJ1-5; 10 nucleotides line up with TRBD1. V lost 4 bases and J lost 3; bases outside the gene matches: 6. This CDR3 is built from 15 residues. CDR1 and CDR2 (germline): SQVTM, ANQGSEA. In nucleotides, the CDR3 is TGCAGCGTTGCCGGGACAGGGGATTCCAATCAGCCCCAGCATTTT. Amino acid sequence: CSVAGTGDSNQPQHF.

This clone has only a few counts. The chain carries TRBV18 and TRBJ2-3, with a tentative D call TRBD2 (5 bases). The CDR3 runs 16 residues. Germline loops: CDR1 KGHSH, CDR2 LQKENI. V was pared by 2 bases and J by 3 bases, with 15 bases between. CDR3 sequence: CASSPVSGLMTDTQYF. DNA of the CDR3: TGTGCCAGCTCACCAGTAAGCGGACTCATGACAGATACGCAGTATTTT.

This clone was seen just once. The rearrangement links TRBV5-6 to TRBJ1-2; 7 bases are a match to TRBD1. Germline-derived CDR1 and CDR2 are SGHDT and YYEEEE. This CDR3 has 13 residues. Unmatched junction bases numbered 7, after V lost 6 bases and J lost 5 bases. For the CDR3, the DNA is TGTGCCAGCATCTCGACAGGGAATTATGGCTACACCTTC. This encodes CASISTGNYGYTF.

The genes are TRBV6-6 and TRBJ2-3; 9 nucleotides match TRBD1. J gave up 13 bases and V 6 bases, and 5 bases lay outside the gene matches. CDR3 size: 11 residues. Germline loops: CDR1 MNHNY, CDR2 SVGAGI (reference sequence). In DNA form, the CDR3 reads TGTGCCAGCAGAGCCGGACAGGGGAAGTATTTT. Amino acids: CASRAGQGKYF.

The J gene is TRBJ2-7, the V gene TRBV7-3, with TRBD2 matching 9 bases. Germline V lookup: CDR1 SGHTA, CDR2 FQGTGA. CDR3 length: 15 amino acids. The J segment lost 6 bases and the V segment lost 6 bases, leaving 12 bases of the junction unmatched. As DNA, the CDR3 is TGTGCCAGCAGGGGGCACGGTAGCGGGAGAAGCGAGCAGTACTTC. Protein product: CASRGHGSGRSEQYF.

The genes are TRBV4-3 and TRBJ2-1; D unclear. CDR3 length: 15 residues. Per the germline V gene, CDR1 is LGHNA and CDR2 is YSLEER. Trimming stripped 0 bases from V and 8 bases from J, with 14 bases between. The CDR3 nucleotides read TGCGCCAGCAGCCAAGATGGCGGAGATCGGCATGAGCAGTTCTTC. This codes for CASSQDGGDRHEQFF.

The chain links TRBV2 to TRBJ2-2, with TRBD2 matching 7 bases. The CDR3 extends over 14 amino acids. Germline CDR1 reads SNHLY; CDR2 reads FYNNEI. V lost 4 bases to trimming and J lost 7 bases; unmatched junction nucleotides: 6. CDR3 amino acids: CASSGLAWGGELFF. In DNA form, the CDR3 reads TGTGCCAGCAGTGGACTAGCCTGGGGCGGGGAGCTGTTTTTT.

V and J are TRBV9 and TRBJ1-1; a weak D match, TRBD1 (5 bases). The CDR3 has 13 amino acids. The V end lost 5 bases, the J end lost 0 bases, and 8 bases lay between the germline ends. Per the germline V gene, CDR1 is SGDLS and CDR2 is YYNGEE. The CDR3 region has the DNA TGTGCCAGCAGTCCCAGGGTGAACACTGAAGCTTTCTTT. Encoded protein: CASSPRVNTEAFF.

This chain uses TRBV5-1 with TRBJ2-1; D uncertain. Germline CDR1 is SGHRS and CDR2 is YFSETQ. Deletions cut 5 bases from V and 0 bases from J, with 12 bases between. The length of the CDR3 is 15 residues. The CDR3 protein is CASRWYSSSYNEQFF. CDR3 coding DNA: TGCGCCAGCAGGTGGTACAGTAGCTCCTACAATGAGCAGTTCTTC.

The rearrangement links TRBV9 to TRBJ1-1, with 7 bases that match TRBD1. This CDR3 is built from 14 residues. The ends lost 5 bases at V and 3 bases at J; junction bases unmatched: 7. Germline assignment: CDR1 SGDLS and CDR2 YYNGEE. CDR3 protein: CASSLTGTDTEAFF. CDR3 nucleotides: TGTGCCAGCAGTCTTACCGGGACAGACACTGAAGCTTTCTTT.

This clone was seen once. The chain carries TRBV23-1 and TRBJ1-5; no clear D. TRBV23-1 falls under the ORF class, with uncertain function. The CDR3 runs to 13 residues. Trimming pared 3 bases from V and 6 bases from J, leaving 9 bases between. The CDR3 DNA follows: TGCGCCAGCAGTCATTGGTGCGGTCAGCCCCAGCATTTT. Its translation is CASSHWCGQPQHF.

V gene TRBV2 combines with J gene TRBJ2-3; D gene ambiguous. V dropped 3 bases and J dropped 1 base, with 8 bases sitting between them. The CDR3 length is 14 residues. In germline, CDR1 is SNHLY, CDR2 FYNNEI. The CDR3 protein is CASSDQSGTDTQYF. CDR3 DNA: TGTGCCAGCAGTGATCAAAGCGGCACAGATACGCAGTATTTT.

The rearrangement joins TRBV5-1 to TRBJ2-7, with 10 bases lining up with TRBD2. Germline CDR1 reads SGHRS; CDR2 reads YFSETQ. V shed 2 bases and J 5 bases; nucleotides not matched to a gene: 4. CDR3 length: 14 residues. CDR3 sequence reads: CASSFSGGSDEQYF. The CDR3 DNA sequence: TGCGCCAGCAGCTTTAGCGGGGGGTCGGACGAGCAGTACTTC.

The V gene is TRBV7-9, the J gene TRBJ2-1; D gene uncertain. The germline gives CDR1 SEHNR, CDR2 FQNEAQ (reference sequence). The CDR3 extends over 11 amino acids. Trimming left V 2 bases short and J 8 bases short, with 4 bases between. The CDR3 region has the DNA TGTGCCAGCAGCTTACTTGATGAGCAGTTCTTC. Protein: CASSLLDEQFF.

V is TRBV19 and J is TRBJ1-5; D ambiguous. Per germline, CDR1 LNHDA and CDR2 SQIVND (reference sequence). Trimming left V 4 bases short and J 2 bases short, with 12 bases between. The CDR3 consists of 15 residues. CDR3 sequence reads: CASSTTPRGNQPQHF. CDR3 in DNA: TGTGCCAGTAGTACGACTCCTCGGGGCAATCAGCCCCAGCATTTT.

This rearrangement joins TRBV23-1 to TRBJ1-2, with TRBD1 identical over 7 bases. TRBV23-1 counts as an open reading frame of uncertain function. Germline trimming cut 1 base from V and 2 bases from J; bases unmatched to any gene: 7. This CDR3 has 16 residues. CDR3 in DNA: TGCGCCAGCAGTCAATGGATCGGGACAGACAACTATGGCTACACCTTC. It encodes CASSQWIGTDNYGYTF.

The V call is TRBV27, the J call TRBJ2-2; 7 bases are shared with TRBD2. CDR1 MNHEY and CDR2 SMNVEV come from the germline V gene (reference sequence). This CDR3 has 14 amino acids. V dropped 9 bases and J dropped 6; count of bases not matched to a gene: 10. The CDR3 region is CARGRWEGPGELFF. In nucleotides, the CDR3 is TGTGCCAGGGGGAGGTGGGAGGGCCCCGGGGAGCTGTTTTTT.

In DNA form, the CDR3 reads TGTGCCAGCAGGTCCGGGACAGGGGGCTACGAGCAGTACTTC. Protein product: CASRSGTGGYEQYF. The chain employs TRBV28 and TRBJ2-7, with 11 positions matching TRBD1. The CDR3 contains 14 residues. From germline, CDR1 is MDHEN and CDR2 SYDVKM. Unmatched junction bases numbered 4, after V lost 6 bases and J lost 3 bases.

This clone was seen a few times. The chain recombines TRBV4-2 with TRBJ2-1; no clear D. Germline CDR1 reads LGHNA; CDR2 reads YNFKEQ. Trimming removed 1 base at V and 0 bases at J, with 4 bases between. This CDR3 is 14 amino acids long. The CDR3 nucleotides are TGTGCCAGCAGCCAAGGACTCTCCTACAATGAGCAGTTCTTC. It codes for CASSQGLSYNEQFF.

The chain joins TRBV9 to TRBJ2-3, with 12 positions matching TRBD2. Germline-derived CDR1 and CDR2 are SGDLS and YYNGEE. V was clipped by 4 bases and J by 8 bases; unmatched bases: 8. The CDR3 consists of 15 residues. The CDR3 here is CASSSRTSGTVTQYF. The DNA of the CDR3 is TGTGCCAGCAGCTCCCGGACTAGCGGGACGGTTACGCAGTATTTT. The full variable domain, completed using reference TRBV9 and TRBJ2-3, is DSGVTQTPKHLITATGQRVTLRCSPRSGDLSVYWYQQSLDQGLQFLIQYYNGEERAKGNILERFSAQQFPDLHSELNLSSLELGDSALYFCASSSRTSGTVTQYFGPGTRLTVL.

V is TRBV19 and J is TRBJ1-5, with a possible D match to TRBD1 (5 bases). Between the trimmed V and J ends, which lost 1 base and 1 base, there was a span of 14 bases. Looked up from germline, CDR1 is LNHDA and CDR2 is SQIVND (reference sequence). This CDR3 is 17 amino acids long. CDR3 sequence: CASSIGGGRVSNQPQHF. The CDR3 DNA reads TGTGCCAGTAGTATAGGTGGCGGCAGGGTCAGCAATCAGCCCCAGCATTTT.

This clone was detected only a few times. The chain links TRBV12-5 to TRBJ2-2; 9 nucleotides agree with TRBD2. V was pared by 2 bases and J by 5 bases, with 0 bases of the junction left unmatched. This CDR3 has 14 amino acids. Germline V gene sequence: CDR1 LGHNT, CDR2 FRNRAP. Here the CDR3 DNA reads TGTGCTAGTGGTTTGCTAGCGGGGACCGGGGAGCTGTTTTTT. Residues: CASGLLAGTGELFF.

V usage is TRBV2 and J usage is TRBJ2-3, with 12 nucleotides matching TRBD2. After removal of 2 bases from V and 6 bases from J, the junction contained 6 bases not matched to a gene. This CDR3 has 16 amino acids. The germline CDR1 and CDR2 sequences are SNHLY and FYNNEI. The CDR3 nucleotides are TGTGCCAGCAGTGAACGGTGGCTAGCGGGAGGGGATACGCAGTATTTT. Protein sequence: CASSERWLAGGDTQYF. Together with reference TRBV2 and TRBJ2-3, the CDR3 gives the full variable domain: EPEVTQTPSHQVTQMGQEVILRCVPISNHLYFYWYRQILGQKVEFLVSFYNNEISEKSEIFDDQFSVERPDGSNFTLKIRSTKLEDSAMYFCASSERWLAGGDTQYFGPGTRLTVL.

The rearrangement links TRBV15 to TRBJ1-1; tentative D call: TRBD1 (6 bases). The CDR3 is made up of 15 amino acids. With 1 base removed from V and 0 bases from J, the gap between germline ends came to 9 bases. Germline loops: CDR1 LNHNV, CDR2 YYDKDF (reference sequence). CDR3 nucleotides: TGTGCCACCAGCAGAGTAACAGGGATGAACACTGAAGCTTTCTTT. It encodes CATSRVTGMNTEAFF.

The CDR3 spells CASTRDNSYEQYF. CDR3 sequence (DNA): TGTGCCAGCACTCGGGACAACTCCTACGAGCAGTACTTC. This chain uses TRBV6-5 with TRBJ2-7, with D possibly being TRBD1 (6 bases). Between the trimmed V and J ends, which lost 7 bases and 0 bases, there was a span of 10 bases. Germline-derived CDR1 and CDR2 are MNHEY and SVGAGI. The CDR3 has 13 amino acids.